The rows below give T cell receptor beta chains drawn from one sample of a study of T cell clusters in autoimmune cytopenias. From the multiplex PCR reads, TCRdb lists one entry per CDR3 protein and no DNA. This sample's table has fewer than 7,500 distinct CDR3 sequences. Input material: peripheral blood. The receptors shown here come from a human donor with an autoimmune cytopenia or autoimmune hepatitis (not recorded which). Both conserved end residues are part of each CDR3. Clone size appears in some rows only: once, few, many, or a class for an expanded clone.

TRBJ1-2 medium-sized 14 TRBV27 CASSLSARVYGYTF
TRBJ2-1 NA 12 TRBV20-1 CSADTSGGEQFF
TRBJ2-2 medium-sized 16 TRBV7-9 CASSPASGGAVGELFF
TRBJ2-1 medium-sized 15 TRBV6-2/TRBV6-3 CASTDRTGPRNEQFF
TRBJ2-7 medium-sized 11 TRBV6-2/TRBV6-3 CASSLPYEQYF
TRBJ2-1 medium-sized 16 TRBV6-6 CASSYPQGRGYNEQFF
TRBJ2-3 NA 13 TRBV6-1 CASGSGGKDTQYF
TRBJ2-1 medium-sized 14 TRBV29-1 CSVEGGSSYNEQFF
TRBJ2-2 medium-sized 16 TRBV6-6 CASSYGGSIGTGELFF
TRBJ1-2 medium-sized 11 TRBV30 CAWSTGTQRTF
TRBJ2-3 medium-sized 14 TRBV18 CASSGTDRTDTQYF
TRBJ2-3 NA 16 TRBV27 CASSPRGQGASDTQYF
TRBJ2-1 medium-sized 11 TRBV12-3/TRBV12-4 CASRALREQFF
TRBJ1-2 medium-sized 15 TRBV18 CASSPPDRSNYGYTF
TRBJ1-2 medium-sized 14 TRBV13 CASSLGAGVYGYTF
TRBJ1-1 medium-sized 18 TRBV6-2/TRBV6-3 CASSYSPLMQGMNTEAFF
TRBJ1-5 NA 15 TRBV6-1 CASIQAREVHQPQHF
TRBJ2-2 medium-sized 12 TRBV12-3/TRBV12-4 CASSDLARELFF
TRBJ2-3 large 14 TRBV6-6 CASSSTGLTDTQYF
TRBJ2-6 NA 14 TRBV12-3/TRBV12-4 CASSLWTGANVLTF
TRBJ2-2 NA 17 TRBV28 CAKDRGHHFGHTGELFF
TRBJ2-1 NA 17 TRBV7-9 CASSLVRGVRLYNEQFF
TRBJ1-5 NA 14 TRBV28 CASSLSSARQPQHF
TRBJ1-5 NA 15 TRBV28 CASRRTGFSNQPQHF